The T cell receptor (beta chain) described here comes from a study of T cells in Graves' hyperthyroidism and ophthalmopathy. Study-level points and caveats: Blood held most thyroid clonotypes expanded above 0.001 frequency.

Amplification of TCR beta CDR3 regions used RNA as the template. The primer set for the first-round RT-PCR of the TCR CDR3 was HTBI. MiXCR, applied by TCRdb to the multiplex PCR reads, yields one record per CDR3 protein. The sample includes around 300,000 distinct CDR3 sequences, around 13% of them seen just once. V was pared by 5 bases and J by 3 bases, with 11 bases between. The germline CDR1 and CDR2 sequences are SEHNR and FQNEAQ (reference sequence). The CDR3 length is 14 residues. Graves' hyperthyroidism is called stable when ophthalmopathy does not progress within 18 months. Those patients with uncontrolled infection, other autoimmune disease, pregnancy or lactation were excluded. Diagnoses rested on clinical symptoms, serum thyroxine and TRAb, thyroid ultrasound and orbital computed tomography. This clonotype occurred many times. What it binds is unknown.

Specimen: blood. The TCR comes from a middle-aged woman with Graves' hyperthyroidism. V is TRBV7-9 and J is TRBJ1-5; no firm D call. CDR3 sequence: CASSADGDNQPQHF. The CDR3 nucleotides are TGTGCCAGCAGCGCAGACGGGGACAATCAGCCCCAGCATTTT.